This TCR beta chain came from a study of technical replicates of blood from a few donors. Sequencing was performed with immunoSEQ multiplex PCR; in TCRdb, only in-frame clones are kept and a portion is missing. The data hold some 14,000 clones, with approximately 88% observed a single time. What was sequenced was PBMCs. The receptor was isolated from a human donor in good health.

This CDR3 is CSVAPGNQETQYF. The CDR3 DNA reads as TGCAGCGTTGCTCCAGGGAATCAAGAGACCCAGTACTTC. The chain recombines TRBV29-1 with TRBJ2-5, with a possible D match to TRBD1 (5 bases). The CDR3 is 13 amino acids. Germline-derived CDR1 and CDR2 are SQVTM and ANQGSEA. V was trimmed by 4 bases and J by 2 bases, leaving 11 bases between them.